This is a list of T cell receptor beta chains from one sample in a study of blood T cell repertoires in COVID-19. Data came from immunoSEQ multiplex PCR; TCRdb stores just in-frame clones and leaves some out. The sample contains about 76,000 clones, roughly 87% of which appear only once. Sequences were obtained from peripheral blood. These receptors all stem from a woman aged 45-65 years in a cohort sampled during active COVID-19. The conserved cysteine and the conserved F or W are not part of the CDR3 here. Fields, in order: V gene, clone size, CDR3 protein. Rows may omit the clone size; those that give it use once, few, many or a size class.

V: TRBV6-5
size: NA
CDR3: ASRNEGVLGTEAF

V: TRBV6-5
size: NA
CDR3: ASSYTGDSNQPQH

V: TRBV19
size: NA
CDR3: ASSTHNLAGVSSEQF

V: TRBV21-1
size: NA
CDR3: ASSKGWDLHGDEQF

V: TRBV11-2
size: NA
CDR3: ASSFRGGAVDTQY

V: TRBV11-1
size: NA
CDR3: ASTWANYSNQPQH

V: TRBV28
size: NA
CDR3: ASSFSRGPQPQH

V: TRBV2
size: once
CDR3: ASKAAEHGYT

V: TRBV7-2
size: once
CDR3: ASSLEQGIYGYT

V: TRBV6-5
size: NA
CDR3: ASTRYGEGETQY

V: TRBV11-3
size: NA
CDR3: ASSLFAGVQRELF

V: TRBV6-4
size: NA
CDR3: ASTDGVGSPLH

V: TRBV5-1
size: NA
CDR3: ASSLQVSSYEQY

V: TRBV3-1/TRBV3-2
size: NA
CDR3: ASSPTGGTDTQY

V: TRBV5-6
size: NA
CDR3: ASTGGQGFYGYT

V: TRBV27
size: NA
CDR3: ASSVVAPGRNTEAF

V: TRBV28
size: NA
CDR3: ASSPIYWDSNTGELF

V: TRBV6-5
size: NA
CDR3: ASSYSTAALGNEQY

V: TRBV19
size: NA
CDR3: ASVAGGKETQY

V: TRBV12-3/TRBV12-4
size: NA
CDR3: ASSPRGGEKLF

V: TRBV19
size: few
CDR3: ASSIDSNYGYT

V: TRBV24-1
size: NA
CDR3: ATSDFLAGELF

V: TRBV19
size: NA
CDR3: ASSPGAGANEQF

V: TRBV6-5
size: NA
CDR3: ASRTGTGPSEQY

V: TRBV7-9
size: few
CDR3: ASGHSGRDTEAF

V: TRBV7-6
size: NA
CDR3: AIRDRDRGAGELF

V: TRBV3-1/TRBV3-2
size: once
CDR3: ASSQGLPYTDTQY

V: TRBV28
size: NA
CDR3: ASSGPGGQETQY

V: TRBV2
size: NA
CDR3: ASSDPDRGITEAF

V: TRBV6-5
size: NA
CDR3: AAGYRETGELF

V: TRBV7-8
size: NA
CDR3: ASRPRQGPYNEQF